The 30 T cell receptor beta chains reported below all come from one sample, sequenced in a study of T-cell reconstitution after alpha-beta-depleted transplantation in children. Molecular barcoding with unique molecular identifiers was used for the TCRbeta library. MiXCR, run by TCRdb on the PCR reads, gives a single entry per CDR3 protein. The profile shows around 360,000 distinct CDR3 sequences, about a tenth of them singletons. Sequenced material: PBMCs from the stem cell graft donor, taken from the stem cell graft. These receptors were collected from a human donor who donated a stem cell graft to a child with acute lymphoblastic leukemia.

Many counts were recorded for this clonotype. The chain recombines TRBV12-3 or TRBV12-4 with TRBJ2-1; 9 bases are a match to TRBD2. The CDR3 is made up of 15 amino acids. The trim removed 3 bases at V and 4 bases at J, leaving 4 bases unmatched. CDR3 nucleotides: TGTGCCAGCAGTTTCCTGACTAGCGGATACAATGAGCAGTTCTTC. Its translation: CASSFLTSGYNEQFF.

The chain couples TRBV19 to TRBJ2-1, with 7 bases matching TRBD2. The V gene's germline CDR1 is LNHDA and CDR2 SQIVND (reference sequence). The V and J ends lost 3 bases and 7 bases, in that order; junction bases with no gene match: 12. The length of the CDR3 is 16 residues. CDR3 nucleotides: TGTGCCAGTAGTATCCGGGGCGGTCTAGCGGATAATGAGCAGTTCTTC. Protein: CASSIRGGLADNEQFF.

This clonotype has a handful of counts. As DNA, the CDR3 is TGCGCCAGCAGTCCGGGACTAGCGGGAGTAGTGCACGGGGAGCTGTTTTTT. It translates to CASSPGLAGVVHGELFF. V gene TRBV5-1 combines with J gene TRBJ2-2; 14 bases are shared with TRBD2. Germline V gives CDR1 SGHRS, CDR2 YFSETQ. The CDR3 contains 17 residues. V lost 5 bases to trimming and J lost 7 bases; unmatched junction nucleotides: 10.

This clonotype was found a few times. In DNA, the CDR3 is TGTGCCAGCAGTTTACTTCGGACGGTAGAGAGCTCCTATAATTCACCCCTCCACTTT. It translates to CASSLLRTVESSYNSPLHF. The chain has TRBV28 and TRBJ1-6; D is unresolved. From germline, CDR1 is MDHEN and CDR2 SYDVKM. The CDR3 has 19 residues. V was shortened by 2 bases and J by 0 bases, with 17 bases between the two germline ends.

The chain combines TRBV29-1 with TRBJ2-1; perhaps TRBD2 as D (7 bases). Germline V gene lookup returns CDR1 SQVTM and CDR2 ANQGSEA. The CDR3 is 17 amino acids. V dropped 4 bases and J dropped 7 bases, with 26 bases sitting between them. The CDR3 nucleotides read TGCAGCGTTGCCAACGCACAGACTAGGGGGGGTACAAATGAGCAGTTCTTC. Translating it yields CSVANAQTRGGTNEQFF.

This clonotype showed up just a few times. CDR3 sequence reads: CASNGVEQFF. In DNA, the CDR3 is TGTGCCAGCAATGGTGTTGAGCAGTTCTTC. The V gene is TRBV6-1, the J gene TRBJ2-1; unclear D gene. V was shortened by 7 bases and J by 9 bases, with 7 bases between the two germline ends. This CDR3 has 10 residues. From germline, CDR1 is MNHNS and CDR2 SASEGT.

This clonotype was counted between two and nine times. The J gene is TRBJ2-1, the V gene TRBV7-3; TRBD2 might be the D (5 bases). The V end lost 3 bases, the J end lost 2 bases, and 8 bases lay between the germline ends. CDR1 and CDR2 (germline): SGHTA, FQGTGA. This CDR3 spans 14 amino acids. CDR3 sequence (DNA): TGTGCCAGCAGCTTGACTACCACCTACAATGAGCAGTTCTTC. It encodes CASSLTTTYNEQFF.

The table lists this clonotype with a few counts. The V gene is TRBV14, the J gene TRBJ1-3; D is ambiguous. Trimming took 1 base from V and 6 from J, leaving 13 bases between them. Per the germline V gene, CDR1 is SGHDN and CDR2 is FVKESK. This CDR3 contains 15 residues. The CDR3 is CASSQAERGKNTIYF. The CDR3, as DNA: TGTGCCAGCAGCCAAGCGGAGCGGGGTAAAAACACCATATATTTT.

This clonotype was counted a few times. J is TRBJ2-7 and V is TRBV4-1; possibly TRBD1 for D (6 bases). The germline V and J ends were trimmed by 6 bases and 2 bases, with 17 bases remaining between them. This CDR3 is built from 15 residues. The germline gives CDR1 MGHRA, CDR2 YSYEKL. CDR3: CASSPEPGQTYEQYF. The CDR3 region has the DNA TGCGCCAGCAGTCCAGAGCCCGGACAGACCTACGAGCAGTACTTC.

This sequence joins TRBV12-3 or TRBV12-4 and TRBJ2-5; a weak D match, TRBD2 (6 bases). Trimming stripped 9 bases from V and 5 bases from J, with 16 bases between. The CDR3 is 13 amino acids. In DNA, the CDR3 is TGTGCCAGTTCTGGCGGAGGGCCTGAGACCCAGTACTTC. Protein sequence: CASSGGGPETQYF.

This clonotype showed up many times. The chain recombines TRBV12-3 or TRBV12-4 with TRBJ2-7; 8 bases line up with TRBD2. V lost 7 bases, J lost 1 base, and 6 bases stayed unmatched. The CDR3 totals 14 residues. CDR3 nucleotides: TGTGCCAGCACCCGGAGCGGGGGATCCTACGAGCAGTACTTC. It is translated as CASTRSGGSYEQYF.

The chain combines TRBV5-1 with TRBJ2-7; D not certain. V was trimmed by 0 bases and J by 0 bases, leaving 10 bases between them. CDR3 length: 15 residues. The germline V gene encodes CDR1 SGHRS and CDR2 YFSETQ. CDR3 DNA: TGCGCCAGCAGCTTGGAGCCGGGCTACTCCTACGAGCAGTACTTC. Translating it yields CASSLEPGYSYEQYF.

The chain recombines TRBV5-1 with TRBJ2-1; 11 nucleotides align to TRBD2. The CDR3 contains 16 residues. Trimming cost V 4 bases and J 5 bases; bases outside gene matches: 8. The germline CDR1 and CDR2 sequences are SGHRS and YFSETQ. CDR3 protein: CASSLRGLAEHNEQFF. In nucleotides, the CDR3 is TGCGCCAGCAGCCTCCGGGGACTAGCGGAACACAATGAGCAGTTCTTC.

This clonotype was found a few times. The chain employs TRBV20-1 and TRBJ2-7; 9 positions match TRBD2. The V segment lost 3 bases and the J segment 6 bases; nucleotides outside the gene matches: 6. Germline assignment: CDR1 DFQATT and CDR2 SNEGSKA (reference sequence). The CDR3 has 13 residues. The chain's CDR3 is CSASSGSIVEQYF. The CDR3 DNA is TGCAGTGCTAGTAGCGGGAGTATCGTCGAGCAGTACTTC.

This clonotype was seen more than once but under ten times. The V gene is TRBV4-3, the J gene TRBJ1-1; D is uncertain. Trimming cost V 0 bases and J 0 bases, with 5 bases left between them. This CDR3 is built from 14 residues. Germline loops: CDR1 LGHNA, CDR2 YSLEER. CDR3 sequence reads: CASSQDSVNTEAFF. The CDR3 coding sequence is TGCGCCAGCAGCCAAGATTCCGTGAACACTGAAGCTTTCTTT.

This chain connects TRBV20-1 to TRBJ1-1; D is unclear. V lost 0 bases to trimming and J lost 2 bases, with 13 bases between them. The CDR3 sequence is 15 residues long. Germline values: CDR1 DFQATT, CDR2 SNEGSKA (reference sequence). The CDR3 DNA reads TGCAGTGCTAGAGATCAAGGGAGGTCTAACACTGAAGCTTTCTTT. It codes for CSARDQGRSNTEAFF.

This clonotype showed up just a few times. This chain uses TRBV7-9 with TRBJ1-1; D not certain. V lost 1 base and J 1 base, leaving 7 bases between the germline ends. CDR3 length equals 14 residues. Looked up from germline, CDR1 is SEHNR and CDR2 is FQNEAQ (reference sequence). The CDR3 sequence is CASSLEIKNTEAFF. The CDR3 DNA follows: TGTGCCAGCAGCTTAGAAATAAAGAACACTGAAGCTTTCTTT.

In this sample, this clonotype turned up a few times. This chain connects TRBV4-1 to TRBJ2-1, with D maybe TRBD2 (6 bases). Germline lookup yields CDR1 MGHRA and CDR2 YSYEKL. The CDR3 length is 16 residues. Trimming took 0 bases from V and 6 from J, leaving 15 bases between them. The CDR3 DNA is TGCGCCAGCAGCCAAGAAGGCCTAGCGTCGTCCAATGAGCAGTTCTTC. As protein: CASSQEGLASSNEQFF.

This clonotype was observed a few times. The V and J genes are TRBV20-1 and TRBJ2-1; D call uncertain. Trimming removed 0 bases from V and 6 bases from J, with 15 bases in between. The V gene's germline CDR1 is DFQATT and CDR2 SNEGSKA (reference sequence). This CDR3 is built from 15 residues. As DNA, the CDR3 is TGCAGTGCTAGAGACTTCGCGGATCTTGGCAATGAGCAGTTCTTC. Translated: CSARDFADLGNEQFF.

This clonotype has more than one count but fewer than ten. The chain carries TRBV29-1 and TRBJ2-3, with TRBD2 identical over 7 bases. This CDR3 contains 15 residues. In germline, CDR1 is SQVTM, CDR2 ANQGSEA. Trimming at V came to 2 bases and at J to 0 bases, leaving 5 bases not matched to a gene. DNA of the CDR3: TGCAGCGTTGAACTGGCGGGAGAAAGCACAGATACGCAGTATTTT. It encodes CSVELAGESTDTQYF.

At least ten counts were recorded for this clonotype. The chain couples TRBV5-1 to TRBJ2-1, with D tentatively TRBD1 (7 bases). Germline lookup yields CDR1 SGHRS and CDR2 YFSETQ. The length of the CDR3 is 14 residues. Trimming cost V 10 bases and J 4 bases, with 18 bases left between them. In DNA, the CDR3 is TGCGCCTCTACGGAGGGGGCCGGGTACAATGAGCAGTTCTTC. It translates to CASTEGAGYNEQFF.

The chain employs TRBV12-3 or TRBV12-4 and TRBJ1-2, with 11 bases lining up with TRBD1. V lost 0 bases to trimming and J lost 4 bases; unmatched junction nucleotides: 1. The CDR3 spans 15 residues. This chain's CDR3 is CASSLAGQGVYGYTF. The CDR3 DNA is TGTGCCAGCAGTTTAGCGGGACAGGGGGTCTATGGCTACACCTTC.

The J gene is TRBJ1-2, the V gene TRBV2; D gene unclear. V lost 0 bases and J 4 bases, leaving 12 bases between the germline ends. The germline V gene encodes CDR1 SNHLY and CDR2 FYNNEI. The CDR3 is 15 amino acids. The chain's CDR3 is CASSEALMAVYGYTF. CDR3 in DNA: TGTGCCAGCAGTGAAGCCTTAATGGCAGTCTATGGCTACACCTTC.

This clonotype was seen many times. The rearrangement links TRBV12-3 or TRBV12-4 to TRBJ1-2; TRBD1 agrees at 10 bases. This CDR3 is built from 14 residues. The V segment lost 8 bases and the J segment 8 bases; nucleotides outside the gene matches: 11. As DNA, the CDR3 is TGTGCCAGCGGGAGACAGGGGGCTGTGGGGGGCTACACCTTC. This encodes CASGRQGAVGGYTF.

This clonotype was recorded many times. The V call is TRBV11-2, the J call TRBJ2-7; 9 nucleotides line up with TRBD1. V lost 6 bases, J lost 4 bases, and 7 bases stayed unmatched. Per germline, CDR1 SGHAT and CDR2 FQNNGV. This CDR3 has 14 amino acids. CDR3 coding DNA: TGTGCCAGCAGTGCCGGGACAGGGCCTTACGAGCAGTACTTC. Translation gives CASSAGTGPYEQYF.

The J gene is TRBJ2-3, the V gene TRBV27; no clear D gene. The CDR3 runs 13 residues. Germline V gene sequence: CDR1 MNHEY, CDR2 SMNVEV (reference sequence). Trimming removed 0 bases at V and 5 bases at J, with 6 bases between. CDR3 protein: CASSLSHRDTQYF. CDR3 nucleotide sequence: TGTGCCAGCAGTTTATCGCATAGAGATACGCAGTATTTT.

The V and J genes are TRBV7-6 and TRBJ2-5; D unresolved. The CDR3 runs 14 residues. Trimming removed 5 bases at V and 5 bases at J, with 15 bases between. Looked up from germline, CDR1 is SGHVS and CDR2 is FNYEAQ. CDR3 in amino acids: CASSPNSVYETQYF. CDR3 DNA: TGTGCCAGCAGCCCAAATTCGGTTTACGAGACCCAGTACTTC.

The chain carries TRBV3-1 and TRBJ1-5; D not resolved. Germline V gene data show CDR1 as LGHDT and CDR2 as YNNKEL (reference sequence). Between the trimmed V and J ends, which lost 0 bases and 1 base, there was a span of 7 bases. CDR3 length: 15 residues. CDR3 sequence (DNA): TGTGCCAGCAGCCAAGATGGCAGGAGCAATCAGCCCCAGCATTTT. Translation gives CASSQDGRSNQPQHF.

This clonotype appeared a few times. The chain links TRBV9 to TRBJ2-1; TRBD2 agrees at 11 bases. Germline V gives CDR1 SGDLS, CDR2 YYNGEE. The CDR3 is made up of 16 amino acids. The trim removed 2 bases at V and 4 bases at J, leaving 5 bases unmatched. The CDR3 region is CASSVGTSGVYNEQFF. The CDR3 nucleotides read TGTGCCAGCAGCGTGGGGACTAGCGGAGTATACAATGAGCAGTTCTTC.

This clonotype was counted between two and nine times. This chain uses TRBV14 with TRBJ2-4; 7 positions match TRBD1. Looked up from germline, CDR1 is SGHDN and CDR2 is FVKESK. CDR3 length: 15 residues. The trim removed 4 bases at V and 1 base at J, leaving 4 bases unmatched. CDR3 sequence (DNA): TGTGCCAGCAGCCTCTTACAGGGGGCCAAAAACATTCAGTACTTC. This codes for CASSLLQGAKNIQYF.